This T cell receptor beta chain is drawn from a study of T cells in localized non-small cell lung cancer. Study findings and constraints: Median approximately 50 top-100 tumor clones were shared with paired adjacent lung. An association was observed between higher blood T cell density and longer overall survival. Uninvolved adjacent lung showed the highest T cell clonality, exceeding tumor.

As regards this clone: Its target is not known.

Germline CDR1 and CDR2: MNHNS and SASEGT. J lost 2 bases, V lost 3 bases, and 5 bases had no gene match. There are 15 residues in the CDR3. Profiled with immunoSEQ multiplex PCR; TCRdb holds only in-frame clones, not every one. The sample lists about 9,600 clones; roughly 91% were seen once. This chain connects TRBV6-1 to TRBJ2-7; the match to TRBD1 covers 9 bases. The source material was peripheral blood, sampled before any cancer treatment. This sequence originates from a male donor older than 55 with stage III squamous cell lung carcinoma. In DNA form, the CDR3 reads TGTGCCAGCAGTGATGACAGGGGGTTCCCCTACGAGCAGTACTTC. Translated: CASSDDRGFPYEQYF.